This T cell receptor beta chain was documented in a study of beta chain features in type 1 diabetes. Regarding the study as a whole: People with Type 1 diabetes carried modestly yet significantly shorter TCRB CDR3s in all four CD4+ subsets.

This clone was detected a few times. Its antigen is not known. TCRB transcripts that were expressed got sequenced, as all of the isolated RNA had been reverse transcribed. Sequencing was performed with immunoSEQ multiplex PCR; in TCRdb, only in-frame clones are kept and a portion is missing. The sample holds about 190,000 clones, approximately 8% seen once. The V and J ends lost 5 bases and 4 bases respectively, with 5 bases between them. Germline V gene lookup returns CDR1 MNHNY and CDR2 SVGAGI (reference sequence). This CDR3 region has 11 residues. Sequenced input: central memory CD4+ T cells from blood. The chain has TRBV6-6 and TRBJ2-5; a possible D gene is TRBD2 (5 bases). This TCR was sampled from a man younger than 30 with type 1 diabetes. The CDR3 sequence is CASSTRETQYF. The CDR3 bases are TGTGCCAGCAGTACTAGAGAGACCCAGTACTTC.